Sequencing of this TCR beta chain was carried out in a study of T cell responses to AZD1222 COVID-19 vaccine. Study results and caveats: In a largely white British group with more females than males, clonal diversity was possibly underestimated. Variant regions that are unmutated are reportedly the target of nearly half of spike-specific TCRs. Distributed over spike, vaccine-associated CD4 TCRs predominated at 160-218 and 743-854. Compared with day 0, the breadth and depth of the Spike-specific TCR repertoire rose significantly after two doses of AZD1222.

TCRdb keeps only in-frame clones here, not all; method: immunoSEQ multiplex PCR. The repertoire holds about 140,000 clones, with about 91% as singletons. The CDR3 extends over 16 amino acids. Per germline, CDR1 KGHDR and CDR2 SFDVKD. J was trimmed by 5 bases and V by 2 bases; bases with no gene match: 2. Worth noting for this clone: Its antigen remains unidentified.

This chain joins TRBV24-1 and TRBJ2-1; TRBD2 aligns across 13 bases. Here the sequenced sample was peripheral blood, taken on day 0 of AZD1222 vaccination. The sequence was obtained from an adult in good health. CDR3 nucleotides: TGTGCCACCAGTGATTCACTAGCGGGGGGGAACAATGAGCAGTTCTTC. Translated: CATSDSLAGGNNEQFF.